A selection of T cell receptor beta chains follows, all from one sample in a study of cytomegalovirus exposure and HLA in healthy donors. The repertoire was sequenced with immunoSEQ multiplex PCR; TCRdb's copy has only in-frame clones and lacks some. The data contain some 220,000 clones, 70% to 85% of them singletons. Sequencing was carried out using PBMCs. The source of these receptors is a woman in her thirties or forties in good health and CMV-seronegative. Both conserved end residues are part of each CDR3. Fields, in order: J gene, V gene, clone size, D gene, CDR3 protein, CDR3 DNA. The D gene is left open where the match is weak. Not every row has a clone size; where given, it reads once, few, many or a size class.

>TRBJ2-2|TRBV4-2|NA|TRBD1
CASSQTGTGTGELFF
TGTGCCAGCAGCCAAACCGGGACAGGGACCGGGGAGCTGTTTTTT
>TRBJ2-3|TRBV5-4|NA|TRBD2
CASSDASGEINTQYF
TGTGCCAGCAGCGATGCTAGCGGGGAAATTAATACGCAGTATTTT
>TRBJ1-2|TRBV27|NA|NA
CASSPPSLYGYTF
TGTGCCAGCAGTCCCCCTAGTCTCTATGGCTACACCTTC
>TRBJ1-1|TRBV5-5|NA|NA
CASSAGVNTEAFF
TGTGCCAGCAGCGCAGGGGTGAACACTGAAGCTTTCTTT
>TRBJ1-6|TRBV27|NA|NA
CASSLSDSLHSPLHF
TGTGCCAGCAGTTTATCGGACAGTTTGCATTCACCCCTCCACTTT
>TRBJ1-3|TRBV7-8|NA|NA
CASSLGGSGNTIYF
TGTGCCAGCAGCTTGGGGGGGTCTGGAAACACCATATATTTT
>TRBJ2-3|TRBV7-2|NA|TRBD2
CASSPGLAGGRSSTDTQYF
TGTGCCAGCAGTCCGGGACTAGCGGGGGGGCGGTCTAGCACAGATACGCAGTATTTT
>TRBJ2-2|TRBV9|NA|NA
CASSVDSTGELFF
TGTGCCAGCAGCGTAGACTCCACCGGGGAGCTGTTTTTT
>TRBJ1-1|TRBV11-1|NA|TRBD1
CASSSVGTGDLF
TGTGCCAGCAGCTCCGTGGGGACAGGGGATCTCTTT
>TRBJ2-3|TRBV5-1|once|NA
CASSVSTDTQYF
TGCGCCAGCAGCGTCTCCACAGATACGCAGTATTTT
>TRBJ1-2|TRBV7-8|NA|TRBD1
CASSLVATGGAANYGYTF
TGTGCCAGCAGCTTAGTCGCAACAGGGGGCGCAGCTAACTATGGCTACACCTTC
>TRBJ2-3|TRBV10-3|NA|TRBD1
CAISVNLLDRRSSTDTQYF
TGTGCCATCAGTGTAAATCTCTTGGACAGGCGAAGTAGCACAGATACGCAGTATTTT
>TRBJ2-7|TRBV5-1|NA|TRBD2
CASSPGLASYEQYF
TGCGCCAGCAGCCCGGGACTAGCCTCCTACGAGCAGTACTTC
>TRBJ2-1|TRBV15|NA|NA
CATSRDQGHDNEQFF
TGTGCCACCAGCAGAGATCAAGGACACGACAATGAGCAGTTCTTC
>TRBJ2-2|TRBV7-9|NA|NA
CASTELGAVRTGELFF
TGTGCCAGCACAGAACTGGGGGCAGTTCGGACCGGGGAGCTGTTTTTT
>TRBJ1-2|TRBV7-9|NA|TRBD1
CASSLQGGGYGYTF
TGTGCCAGCAGTTTACAGGGGGGAGGCTATGGCTACACCTTC
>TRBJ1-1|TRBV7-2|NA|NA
CASTGQTEAFF
TGTGCCAGCACTGGACAGACTGAAGCTTTCTTT
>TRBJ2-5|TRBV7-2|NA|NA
CASTLGGRETQYF
TGTGCCAGCACCTTAGGGGGGCGAGAGACCCAGTACTTC
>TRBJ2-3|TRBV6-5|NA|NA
CASSYAPSTDTQYF
TGTGCCAGCAGTTACGCGCCTAGCACAGATACGCAGTATTTT
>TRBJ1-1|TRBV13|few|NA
CASSLGLLNTEAFF
TGTGCCAGCAGCTTAGGACTACTGAACACTGAAGCTTTCTTT
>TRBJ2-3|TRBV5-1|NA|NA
CASSLERGTTDTQYF
TGCGCCAGCAGCTTGGAACGGGGGACCACAGATACGCAGTATTTT
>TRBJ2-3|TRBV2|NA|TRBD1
CASSEEGAGDTQYF
TGTGCCAGCAGTGAAGAGGGGGCCGGGGATACGCAGTATTTT